One sample yielded the 26 T cell receptor beta chains listed below, sequenced in a study of blood T cell repertoires in COVID-19. The protocol was immunoSEQ multiplex PCR, while the TCRdb copy is restricted to in-frame clones and leaves out a portion. Here the sample spans about 220,000 clones, around 80% being singletons. Sequencing used peripheral blood. These receptors all come from a human donor in a cohort sampled during active COVID-19.

This rearrangement joins TRBV27 to TRBJ2-5, with a possible D match to TRBD2 (6 bases). Looked up from germline, CDR1 is MNHEY and CDR2 is SMNVEV (reference sequence). Trimming stripped 2 bases from V and 5 bases from J, with 15 bases between. The CDR3 is 15 residues long. The CDR3 coding sequence is TGTGCCAGCAGTTTAAATTCGGAAGGGAGGGAGACCCAGTACTTC. This sequence encodes CASSLNSEGRETQYF.

The chain is built from TRBV5-5 and TRBJ2-5, with TRBD2 as a possible D gene (5 bases). Trimming left V 4 bases short and J 5 bases short, with 15 bases between. The CDR3 sequence is 14 residues long. Germline V lookup: CDR1 SGHKS, CDR2 YYEKEE (reference sequence). Written as DNA, the CDR3 is TGTGCCAGCAGCCATGACGGGGTCGGGGAGACCCAGTACTTC. Protein: CASSHDGVGETQYF.

The chain carries TRBV6-5 and TRBJ1-5, with D tentatively TRBD1 (6 bases). Germline CDR1 and CDR2: MNHEY and SVGAGI. The CDR3 totals 15 residues. Trimming left V 6 bases short and J 0 bases short, with 12 bases between. The CDR3 sequence is CASSRLQGSNQPQHF. The DNA for the CDR3 is TGTGCCAGCAGCCGTTTACAGGGTAGCAATCAGCCCCAGCATTTT.

The chain carries TRBV28 and TRBJ1-2, with a possible D match to TRBD1 (5 bases). CDR1 and CDR2 (germline): MDHEN, SYDVKM. The CDR3 runs 14 residues. Trimming removed 5 bases from V and 2 bases from J, with 12 bases in between. The CDR3 reads CASSLTGPNYGYTF. Here the CDR3 DNA reads TGTGCCAGCAGTCTCACAGGCCCCAACTATGGCTACACCTTC.

This clone showed up just once. J is TRBJ2-7 and V is TRBV7-2; D might be TRBD2 (5 bases). The CDR3 consists of 16 residues. The germline V gene has CDR1 SGHTA and CDR2 FQGNSA. Trimming left V 3 bases short and J 3 bases short, with 18 bases between. The CDR3 DNA is TGTGCCAGCAGCTTGGGGTTAGCGATTGGTTTCTACGAGCAGTACTTC. Its translation is CASSLGLAIGFYEQYF.

The chain links TRBV6-5 to TRBJ1-5, with TRBD1 matching over 10 bases. Germline V gives CDR1 MNHEY, CDR2 SVGAGI. Trimming removed 8 bases from V and 9 bases from J; junction bases left unmatched: 7. The CDR3 length is 13 residues. DNA of the CDR3: TGTGCCAGCGAGAGGACAGGGGGAACGCCCCAGCATTTT. Translation: CASERTGGTPQHF.

The chain recombines TRBV5-1 with TRBJ1-1; D might be TRBD1 (5 bases). The CDR3 length is 17 residues. V was shortened by 4 bases and J by 1 base, with 20 bases between the two germline ends. From germline, CDR1 is SGHRS and CDR2 YFSETQ. The CDR3 loop reads CASSLYPGTGANTEAFF. The CDR3 DNA reads as TGCGCCAGCAGCCTATACCCGGGGACTGGTGCGAACACTGAAGCTTTCTTT. Using reference TRBV5-1 and TRBJ1-1 for the parts outside the CDR3, the full variable domain is KAGVTQTPRYLIKTRGQQVTLSCSPISGHRSVSWYQQTPGQGLQFLFEYFSETQRNKGNFPGRFSGRQFSNSRSEMNVSTLELGDSALYLCASSLYPGTGANTEAFFGQGTRLTVV.

This clone appeared a single time. The chain joins TRBV6-5 to TRBJ2-2, with 10 bases fitting TRBD2. V was clipped by 7 bases and J by 6 bases; unmatched bases: 5. Germline CDR1 reads MNHEY; CDR2 reads SVGAGI. The CDR3 contains 14 residues. CDR3 coding DNA: TGTGCCAGCAAAGCGGGGGGGCGACCCGGGGAGCTGTTTTTT. Amino acids: CASKAGGRPGELFF.

CDR3 coding DNA: TGTGCCAGCGGATTCGAGAACAGGGGGACCCAGTACTTC. Its translation is CASGFENRGTQYF. The chain links TRBV27 to TRBJ2-5; the match to TRBD1 covers 7 bases. The CDR3 length is 13 residues. Germline CDR1 and CDR2: MNHEY and SMNVEV (reference sequence). V trimming: 8 bases; J trimming: 7 bases; junction bases outside the gene matches: 10.

V is TRBV3-1 (or the pseudogene TRBV3-2) and J is TRBJ2-7; D perhaps matches TRBD2 (5 bases). The CDR3 is 17 residues long. V lost 1 base and J lost 2, with 18 bases in between. Germline loops: CDR1 LGHDT, CDR2 YNNKEL (reference sequence). For the CDR3, the DNA is TGTGCCAGCAGCCAAGTGAGTAGTGTCCGGGGAGCCTACGAGCAGTACTTC. Protein product: CASSQVSSVRGAYEQYF.

This sequence joins TRBV28 and TRBJ2-3; 7 bases agree with TRBD1. The V gene's germline CDR1 is MDHEN and CDR2 SYDVKM. J lost 1 base, V lost 3 bases, and 4 bases had no gene match. The CDR3 has 15 residues. The CDR3 loop is CASSFTGDGTDTQYF. For the CDR3, the DNA is TGTGCCAGCAGTTTCACAGGGGATGGCACAGATACGCAGTATTTT. The whole variable domain, remainder taken from reference TRBV28 and TRBJ2-3, is DVKVTQSSRYLVKRTGEKVFLECVQDMDHENMFWYRQDPGLGLRLIYFSYDVKMKEKGDIPEGYSVSREKKERFSLILESASTNQTSMYLCASSFTGDGTDTQYFGPGTRLTVL.

This rearrangement joins TRBV18 to TRBJ1-1; D is unresolved. Trimming shortened V by 5 bases and J by 8 bases, and 12 bases separated the two germline ends. The germline V gene has CDR1 KGHSH and CDR2 LQKENI. The CDR3 spans 12 residues. The chain's CDR3 is CASSEGLDEAFF. CDR3 coding DNA: TGTGCCAGCTCAGAGGGCTTAGACGAAGCTTTCTTT.

V gene TRBV7-8 combines with J gene TRBJ2-2; the D gene is possibly TRBD1 (6 bases). This CDR3 has 15 amino acids. In germline, CDR1 is SGHVS, CDR2 FQNEAQ. Trimming left V 5 bases short and J 6 bases short, with 16 bases between. The CDR3 region is CASSPVRGRAGELFF. In nucleotides, the CDR3 is TGTGCCAGCAGCCCAGTCAGGGGTAGGGCCGGGGAGCTGTTTTTT.

This chain uses TRBV19 with TRBJ2-1; the D gene is possibly TRBD2 (5 bases). This CDR3 contains 13 residues. Deletions cut 6 bases from V and 3 bases from J, with 9 bases between. Per germline, CDR1 LNHDA and CDR2 SQIVND (reference sequence). The CDR3 spells CASRAGLYNEQFF. CDR3 DNA: TGTGCCAGTAGGGCGGGCCTCTACAATGAGCAGTTCTTC.

This chain joins TRBV5-1 and TRBJ2-7, with D tentatively TRBD1 (6 bases). V was trimmed by 0 bases and J by 5 bases, leaving 12 bases between them. The CDR3 is made up of 14 amino acids. Germline V gene data show CDR1 as SGHRS and CDR2 as YFSETQ. The CDR3 region has the DNA TGCGCCAGCAGCTTGGCCTGGGCAGGGGACGAGCAGTACTTC. Translation gives CASSLAWAGDEQYF.

The chain carries TRBV7-2 and TRBJ1-5; 7 nucleotides match TRBD1. With 1 base clipped from V and 9 bases from J, the junction kept 12 bases outside the gene matches. This CDR3 region has 16 residues. Germline V gives CDR1 SGHTA, CDR2 FQGNSA. The CDR3 sequence: CASSLVGQGVQAPQHF. CDR3 nucleotide sequence: TGTGCCAGCAGCTTAGTAGGGCAGGGGGTCCAGGCGCCCCAGCATTTT.

Only one count was recorded for this clone. J is TRBJ2-5 and V is TRBV2; the D gene is possibly TRBD2 (6 bases). CDR3 length: 14 amino acids. Trimming left V 0 bases short and J 7 bases short, with 12 bases between. The germline CDR1 and CDR2 sequences are SNHLY and FYNNEI. Written as DNA, the CDR3 is TGTGCCAGCAGTGAAGCTCCCGGGCGGGGGACCCAGTACTTC. Translating gives CASSEAPGRGTQYF.

A single count supports this clone. The chain has TRBV7-2 and TRBJ1-1; the D is unclear. V dropped 4 bases and J dropped 0 bases, with 12 bases sitting between them. CDR1 SGHTA and CDR2 FQGNSA come from the germline V gene. There are 15 residues in the CDR3. Here the CDR3 reads CASSSPRVMNTEAFF. In DNA, the CDR3 is TGTGCCAGCAGCTCCCCTAGAGTTATGAACACTGAAGCTTTCTTT. The full variable domain, its missing parts supplied by reference TRBV7-2 and TRBJ1-1, is GAGVSQSPSNKVTEKGKDVELRCDPISGHTALYWYRQSLGQGLEFLIYFQGNSAPDKSGLPSDRFSAERTGGSVSTLTIQRTQQEDSAVYLCASSSPRVMNTEAFFGQGTRLTVV.

Remarks on this clone: The same CDR3 is also encoded by other DNA sequences in this sample. The chain carries TRBV7-9 and TRBJ1-1; 8 bases map to TRBD1. Germline values: CDR1 SEHNR, CDR2 FQNEAQ (reference sequence). V shed 4 bases, J shed 1 base, and the junction held 2 bases outside the gene matches. The CDR3 extends over 14 amino acids. The CDR3 nucleotides read TGTGCCAGCAGCTCCCAGGGGGCGAACACTGAAGCTTTCTTT. Amino acids: CASSSQGANTEAFF.

The J gene is TRBJ1-1, the V gene TRBV12-3 or TRBV12-4; D might be TRBD1 (5 bases). CDR3 length equals 13 residues. V dropped 10 bases and J dropped 3 bases, with 15 bases sitting between them. The CDR3 sequence: CATVGGADTEAFF. The DNA of the CDR3 is TGTGCCACCGTCGGAGGGGCGGACACTGAAGCTTTCTTT.

The chain carries TRBV11-2 and TRBJ1-1, with D maybe TRBD1 (6 bases). Germline values: CDR1 SGHAT, CDR2 FQNNGV. V was cut by 4 bases and J by 1 base, with 13 bases left in between. The CDR3 totals 15 residues. The CDR3: CASSSDPGQNTEAFF. In nucleotides, the CDR3 is TGTGCCAGCAGCTCAGATCCGGGACAGAACACTGAAGCTTTCTTT.

CDR3 residues: CSASTPGQGLLDTQYF. CDR3 coding DNA: TGCAGTGCTAGTACCCCGGGACAGGGGTTGTTAGATACGCAGTATTTT. The chain recombines TRBV20-1 with TRBJ2-3, with 10 bases lining up with TRBD1. Germline V gene data show CDR1 as DFQATT and CDR2 as SNEGSKA (reference sequence). The CDR3 totals 16 residues. J was trimmed by 5 bases and V by 3 bases; bases with no gene match: 11.

The chain recombines TRBV27 with TRBJ2-7; TRBD1 is a possible D gene (6 bases). Germline CDR1 is MNHEY and CDR2 is SMNVEV (reference sequence). The CDR3 covers 16 residues. V was trimmed by 7 bases and J by 0 bases, leaving 19 bases between them. The chain's CDR3 is CASTNSQGSLSYEQYF. CDR3 coding DNA: TGTGCCAGCACCAATTCACAGGGCAGCCTCTCCTACGAGCAGTACTTC.

The V gene is TRBV20-1, the J gene TRBJ2-7; D is ambiguous. Deletions cut 3 bases from V and 2 bases from J, with 14 bases between. The length of the CDR3 is 14 residues. Germline V gene sequence: CDR1 DFQATT, CDR2 SNEGSKA (reference sequence). CDR3: CSASKSVLAYEQYF. Here the CDR3 DNA reads TGCAGTGCTAGTAAGTCAGTCCTAGCCTACGAGCAGTACTTC.

The chain uses TRBV14 and TRBJ2-7; D possibly corresponds to TRBD1 (5 bases). This CDR3 has 13 residues. Germline V gene sequence: CDR1 SGHDN, CDR2 FVKESK. Trimming left V 5 bases short and J 2 bases short, with 10 bases between. CDR3 sequence reads: CASSTRVTYEQYF. The DNA of the CDR3 is TGTGCCAGCAGCACCAGGGTAACCTACGAGCAGTACTTC.

This chain links TRBV5-4 with TRBJ2-1; TRBD2 agrees at 13 bases. The CDR3 spans 15 residues. J gave up 6 bases and V 3 bases, and 3 bases lay outside the gene matches. Germline V gene sequence: CDR1 SGHNT, CDR2 YYREEE (reference sequence). The CDR3 nucleotides are TGTGCCAGCAGCTGGACTAGCGGGGGAATCAATGAGCAGTTCTTC. Translated: CASSWTSGGINEQFF.